Listed here are 10 T cell receptor beta chains from one sample, sequenced in a study of T-cell memory formation after mild COVID-19. TCRdb reprocessed the 5' RACE reads with MiXCR, giving one entry per CDR3 protein. The table lists 250,000 to 300,000 distinct CDR3 sequences, 15% to 20% of them singletons. Specimen: PBMCs or a T cell subset sorted from them (not recorded which). All receptors come from a man in his late teens or twenties who had mild COVID-19 (a few samples of this study predate the infection). Cell type and time point are not known.

The rearrangement uses TRBV20-1 and TRBJ2-7; D is undetermined. The length of the CDR3 is 15 residues. V lost 5 bases and J lost 2, with 19 bases in between. Per germline, CDR1 DFQATT and CDR2 SNEGSKA (reference sequence). CDR3 in DNA: TGCAGTGCTCCCCTTTTGGGTGGGAAAGCCTACGAGCAGTACTTC. Its protein product is CSAPLLGGKAYEQYF.

This chain links TRBV7-7 with TRBJ2-5; 9 nucleotides match TRBD2. The V segment lost 1 base and the J segment 5 bases; nucleotides outside the gene matches: 5. Germline V gives CDR1 SSHAT, CDR2 FNYEAQ (reference sequence). The CDR3 spans 15 residues. CDR3 amino acids: CASSLDLAGRETQYF. CDR3 sequence (DNA): TGTGCCAGCAGCTTAGACCTAGCGGGGAGGGAGACCCAGTACTTC. Variable domain in full (rest from reference TRBV7-7 and TRBJ2-5): GAGVSQSPRYKVTKRGQDVTLRCDPISSHATLYWYQQALGQGPEFLTYFNYEAQPDKSGLPSDRFSAERPEGSISTLTIQRTEQRDSAMYRCASSLDLAGRETQYFGPGTRLLVL.

The table lists this clonotype with a few counts. The chain employs TRBV7-3 and TRBJ2-2, with 7 bases identical to TRBD1. V lost 5 bases, J lost 7 bases, and 7 bases stayed unmatched. CDR3 length equals 14 residues. Germline CDR1 and CDR2: SGHTA and FQGTGA. The CDR3 sequence is CASSPTGAVGELFF. As DNA, the CDR3 is TGTGCCAGCAGCCCAACAGGGGCGGTCGGGGAGCTGTTTTTT.

The chain uses TRBV5-1 and TRBJ2-1; 7 bases fit TRBD1. The CDR3 sequence is 14 residues long. CDR1 and CDR2 (germline): SGHRS, YFSETQ. V was clipped by 0 bases and J by 8 bases; unmatched bases: 5. As DNA, the CDR3 is TGCGCCAGCAGCTTGGAGGGGGCCCCCGATGAGCAGTTCTTC. Protein product: CASSLEGAPDEQFF.

This clonotype was observed many times. The rearrangement uses TRBV12-3 or TRBV12-4 and TRBJ2-7; TRBD2 matches 9 bases. The CDR3 runs 12 residues. After removal of 8 bases from V and 6 bases from J, the junction contained 5 bases not matched to a gene. The CDR3 here is CASGLAGSEQYF. The CDR3 DNA is TGTGCCAGCGGTCTAGCGGGGTCCGAGCAGTACTTC.

This clonotype was seen ten or more times. The genes are TRBV4-2 and TRBJ2-6; D ambiguous. V shed 0 bases and J shed 2 bases, with 2 bases lying between them. Germline V gene sequence: CDR1 LGHNA, CDR2 YNFKEQ. This CDR3 region has 14 residues. DNA of the CDR3: TGTGCCAGCAGCCAAGATCCTGGGGCCAACGTCCTGACTTTC. Its protein is CASSQDPGANVLTF.

In its sample, this clonotype was seen a few times. The V call is TRBV5-1, the J call TRBJ2-2, with 8 bases aligning to TRBD1. V gave up 4 bases and J gave up 3 bases; unmatched junction bases: 8. Germline assignment: CDR1 SGHRS and CDR2 YFSETQ. The CDR3 runs 16 residues. CDR3 in DNA: TGCGCCAGCAGCATCCCAGGGGGCGCGGACACCGGGGAGCTGTTTTTT. It is translated as CASSIPGGADTGELFF.

Only a few counts were recorded for this clonotype. The V and J genes are TRBV6-2 or TRBV6-3 and TRBJ2-2; a weak D match, TRBD2 (7 bases). Trimming removed 2 bases from V and 2 bases from J, with 15 bases in between. The CDR3 extends over 17 amino acids. Germline V gene lookup returns CDR1 MNHEY and CDR2 SVGEGT. CDR3 DNA: TGTGCCAGCAGTTACCAATCGGGGGGCGCAAACACCGGGGAGCTGTTTTTT. It specifies CASSYQSGGANTGELFF.

This clonotype was counted only a few times. J is TRBJ1-3 and V is TRBV5-5; no clear D gene. There are 13 residues in the CDR3. CDR1 is SGHKS and CDR2 is YYEKEE in the germline V gene (reference sequence). The V end was cut by 7 bases, the J end by 0 bases, with 8 bases between. In DNA form, the CDR3 reads TGTGCCAGCCGGCTCATCTCTGGAAACACCATATATTTT. This encodes CASRLISGNTIYF.

The rearrangement joins TRBV9 to TRBJ2-1, with 8 nucleotides matching TRBD2. CDR1 and CDR2 (germline): SGDLS, YYNGEE. The CDR3 is 16 amino acids. Unmatched junction bases numbered 10, after V lost 0 bases and J lost 8 bases. Here the CDR3 DNA reads TGTGCCAGCAGCGTAGCTGACAGCGGGGGTCGGGATGAGCAGTTCTTC. Translation gives CASSVADSGGRDEQFF.